The rows below give T cell receptor beta chains drawn from one sample of a study of cytomegalovirus exposure and HLA in healthy donors. The protocol was immunoSEQ multiplex PCR, while the TCRdb copy is restricted to in-frame clones and leaves out a portion. This repertoire shows 150,000 to 200,000 clones, about four fifths found once; its top ten account for around 0.99%. The sample comprised PBMCs. The receptor set was obtained from a woman aged 40 to 50 in good health and CMV-seronegative. Both conserved end residues are part of each CDR3. A D gene is named only where the DNA matches it firmly. Only part of the rows carry a size: once, few, many, or a class if the clone is expanded.

d_gene,len,abundance,v_gene,j_gene,CDR3aa,CDR3nt
.,16,once,TRBV4-1,TRBJ2-7,CASSQDTTSGAYEQYF,TGCGCCAGCAGCCAAGATACGACTTCGGGGGCCTACGAGCAGTACTTC
.,13,.,TRBV5-1,TRBJ2-1,CASASGPREEQFF,TGCGCCAGCGCCTCTGGGCCCCGGGAAGAGCAGTTCTTC
.,15,.,TRBV19,TRBJ2-7,CASSTPRGGYYEQYF,TGTGCCAGTAGTACCCCTAGGGGGGGATACTACGAGCAGTACTTC
TRBD1,15,.,TRBV5-1,TRBJ1-2,CASSLSRGQGYGYTF,TGCGCCAGCAGCTTGTCCAGGGGGCAAGGCTATGGCTACACCTTC
TRBD2,16,few,TRBV7-3,TRBJ2-2,CASSFGLAGGTGELFF,TGTGCCAGCAGCTTTGGGCTAGCGGGAGGCACCGGGGAGCTGTTTTTT
TRBD1,14,.,TRBV10-3,TRBJ1-4,CAISEGQDNEKLFF,TGTGCCATCAGTGAGGGACAGGATAATGAAAAACTGTTTTTT
TRBD1,10,.,TRBV30,TRBJ1-2,CAYVGQVPTF,TGTGCCTATGTCGGACAGGTCCCCACCTTC
.,16,.,TRBV6-5,TRBJ2-1,CASSYSGTTLYNEQFF,TGTGCCAGCAGTTACTCGGGCACAACCCTCTACAATGAGCAGTTCTTC
TRBD1,15,.,TRBV11-3,TRBJ2-7,CASSPDGTGSSEQYF,TGTGCCAGCAGCCCAGACGGGACAGGGTCAAGCGAGCAGTACTTC
.,14,.,TRBV5-1,TRBJ2-7,CASSLVGQPGEQYF,TGCGCCAGCAGCTTGGTGGGGCAGCCCGGCGAGCAGTACTTC
TRBD2,15,.,TRBV4-3,TRBJ2-3,CASSPLGGSTDTQYF,TGCGCCAGCAGCCCCCTCGGGGGGAGCACAGATACGCAGTATTTT
.,14,.,TRBV2,TRBJ1-3,CASLRRGSGNTIYF,TGTGCCAGCCTTAGGAGGGGCAGTGGAAACACCATATATTTT
.,14,.,TRBV7-2,TRBJ2-7,CASSPLSGSYEQYF,TGTGCCAGCAGCCCCCTCAGCGGCTCCTACGAGCAGTACTTC
TRBD2,16,.,TRBV25-1,TRBJ2-3,CASRNILAGADHTQYF,TGTGCCAGCAGAAACATACTAGCGGGAGCCGACCATACGCAGTATTTT
.,13,few,TRBV29-1,TRBJ1-3,CSVGRSSGNTIYF,TGCAGCGTTGGGCGGAGCTCTGGAAACACCATATATTTT
TRBD1,14,once,TRBV6-1,TRBJ1-2,CASSEDRDGYGYTF,TGTGCCAGCAGTGAGGACAGGGACGGTTATGGCTACACCTTC